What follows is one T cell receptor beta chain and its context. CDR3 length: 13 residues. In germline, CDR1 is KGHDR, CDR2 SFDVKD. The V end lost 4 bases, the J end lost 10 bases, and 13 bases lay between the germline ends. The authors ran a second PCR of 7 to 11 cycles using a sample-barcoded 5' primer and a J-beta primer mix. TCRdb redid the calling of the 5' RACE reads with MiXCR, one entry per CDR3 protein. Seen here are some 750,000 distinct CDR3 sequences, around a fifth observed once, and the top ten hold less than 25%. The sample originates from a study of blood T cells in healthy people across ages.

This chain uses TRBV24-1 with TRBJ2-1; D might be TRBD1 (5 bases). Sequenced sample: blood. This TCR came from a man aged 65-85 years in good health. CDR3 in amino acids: CATSDSTEREQFF. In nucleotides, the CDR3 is TGTGCCACCAGTGACTCGACAGAACGGGAGCAGTTCTTC.